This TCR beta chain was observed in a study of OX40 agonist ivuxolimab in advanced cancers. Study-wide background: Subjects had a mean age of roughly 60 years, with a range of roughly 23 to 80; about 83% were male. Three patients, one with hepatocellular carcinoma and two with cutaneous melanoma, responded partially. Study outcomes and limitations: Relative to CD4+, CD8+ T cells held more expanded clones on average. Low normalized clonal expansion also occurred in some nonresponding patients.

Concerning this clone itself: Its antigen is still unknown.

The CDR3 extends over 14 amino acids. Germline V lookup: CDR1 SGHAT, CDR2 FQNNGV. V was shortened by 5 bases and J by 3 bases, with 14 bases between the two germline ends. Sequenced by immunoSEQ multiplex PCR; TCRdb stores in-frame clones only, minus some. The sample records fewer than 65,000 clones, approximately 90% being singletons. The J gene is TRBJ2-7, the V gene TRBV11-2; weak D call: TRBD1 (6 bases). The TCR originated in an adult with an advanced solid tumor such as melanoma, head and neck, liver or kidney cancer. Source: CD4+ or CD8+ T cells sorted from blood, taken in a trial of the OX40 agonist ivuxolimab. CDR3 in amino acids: CASSPGGQSYEQYF. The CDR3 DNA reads TGTGCCAGCAGCCCTGGCGGACAGAGCTACGAGCAGTACTTC.